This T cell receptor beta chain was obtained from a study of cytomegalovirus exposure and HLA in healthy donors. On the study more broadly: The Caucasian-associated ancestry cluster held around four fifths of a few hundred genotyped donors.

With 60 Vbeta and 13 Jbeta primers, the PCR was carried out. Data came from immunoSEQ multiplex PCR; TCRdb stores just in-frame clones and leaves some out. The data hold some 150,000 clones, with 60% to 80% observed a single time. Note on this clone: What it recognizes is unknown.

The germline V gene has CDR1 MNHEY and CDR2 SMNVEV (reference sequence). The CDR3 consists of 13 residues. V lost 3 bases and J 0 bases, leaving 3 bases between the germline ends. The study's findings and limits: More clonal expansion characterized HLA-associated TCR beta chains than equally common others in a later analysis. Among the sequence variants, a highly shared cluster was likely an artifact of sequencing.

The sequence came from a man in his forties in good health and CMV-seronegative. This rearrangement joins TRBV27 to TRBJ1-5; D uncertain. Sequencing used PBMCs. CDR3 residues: CASSFHSNQPQHF. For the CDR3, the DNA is TGTGCCAGCAGTTTTCATAGCAATCAGCCCCAGCATTTT.